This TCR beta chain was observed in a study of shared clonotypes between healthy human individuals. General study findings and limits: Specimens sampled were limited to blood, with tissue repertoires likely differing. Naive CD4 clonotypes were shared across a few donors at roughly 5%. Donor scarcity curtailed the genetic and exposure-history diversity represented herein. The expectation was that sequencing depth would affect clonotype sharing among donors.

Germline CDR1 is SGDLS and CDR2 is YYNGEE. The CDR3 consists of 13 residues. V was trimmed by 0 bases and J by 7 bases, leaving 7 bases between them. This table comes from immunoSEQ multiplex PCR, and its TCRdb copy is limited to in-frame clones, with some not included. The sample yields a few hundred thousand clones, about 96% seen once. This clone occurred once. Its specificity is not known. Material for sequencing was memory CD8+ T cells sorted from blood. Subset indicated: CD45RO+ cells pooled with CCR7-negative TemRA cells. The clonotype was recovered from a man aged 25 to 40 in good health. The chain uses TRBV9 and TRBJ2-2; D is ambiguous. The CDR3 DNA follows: TGTGCCAGCAGCGTAGCTGCGATCGGGGAGCTGTTTTTT. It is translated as CASSVAAIGELFF.